This T cell receptor beta chain was found in a study of control samples from healthy donors and cancer patients. Sequencing used immunoSEQ multiplex PCR; TCRdb keeps in-frame clones, though not all of them. The profile covers some 100,000 clones, with roughly 91% appearing a single time and about 7.8% taken by the ten largest. The germline V gene encodes CDR1 SGHNT and CDR2 YYREEE (reference sequence). V was shortened by 4 bases and J by 0 bases, with 10 bases between the two germline ends. CDR3 length: 14 residues. Material for sequencing was blood. This TCR came from a man between 25 and 39 years old in good health. The rearrangement links TRBV5-4 to TRBJ1-1, with a possible D match to TRBD1 (5 bases). For the CDR3, the DNA is TGTGCCAGCAGCAACGACAGACTGAACACTGAAGCTTTCTTT. This encodes CASSNDRLNTEAFF.